This T cell receptor beta chain is drawn from a study of blood T cell repertoires in COVID-19. Method: immunoSEQ multiplex PCR; TCRdb's copy keeps in-frame clones and lacks some. Of 75,000 to 95,000 clones in the sample, around 79% were seen once. The germline CDR1 and CDR2 sequences are SEHNR and FQNEAQ (reference sequence). Trimming removed 6 bases from V and 7 bases from J; junction bases left unmatched: 7. The CDR3 sequence is 15 residues long. The V gene is TRBV7-9, the J gene TRBJ2-1, with 12 bases matching TRBD2. The sequence was collected from an elderly woman with active or convalescent COVID-19. Sequencing input: peripheral blood. The CDR3 DNA reads TGTGCCAGCAGGCTAGCGGGAGGGCCGCGGAATGAGCAGTTCTTC. It is translated as CASRLAGGPRNEQFF. The whole variable domain, remainder taken from reference TRBV7-9 and TRBJ2-1, is DTGVSQNPRHKITKRGQNVTFRCDPISEHNRLYWYRQTLGQGPEFLTYFQNEAQLEKSRLLSDRFSAERPKGSFSTLEIQRTEQGDSAMYLCASRLAGGPRNEQFFGPGTRLTVL.